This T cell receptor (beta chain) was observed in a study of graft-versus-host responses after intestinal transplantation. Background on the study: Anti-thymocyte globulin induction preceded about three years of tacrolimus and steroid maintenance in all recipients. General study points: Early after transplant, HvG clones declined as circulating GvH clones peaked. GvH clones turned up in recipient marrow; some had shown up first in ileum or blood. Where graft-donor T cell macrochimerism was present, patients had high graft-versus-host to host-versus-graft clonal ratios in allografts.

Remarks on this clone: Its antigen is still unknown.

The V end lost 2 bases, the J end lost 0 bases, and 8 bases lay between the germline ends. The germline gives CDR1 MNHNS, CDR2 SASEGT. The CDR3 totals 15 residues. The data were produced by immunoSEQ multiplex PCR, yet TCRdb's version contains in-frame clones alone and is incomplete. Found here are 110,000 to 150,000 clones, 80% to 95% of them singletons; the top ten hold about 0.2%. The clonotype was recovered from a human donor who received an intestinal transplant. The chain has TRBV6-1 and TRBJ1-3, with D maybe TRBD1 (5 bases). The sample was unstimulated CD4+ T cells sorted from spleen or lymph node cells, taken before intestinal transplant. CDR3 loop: CASSERQISGNTIYF. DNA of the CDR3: TGTGCCAGCAGTGAACGACAGATCTCTGGAAACACCATATATTTT.